The text below deals with one T cell receptor (beta chain). This clonotype has more than one count but fewer than ten. The target of this receptor is not known. No base-level quality is on record; no much larger clone is a single base apart. Ficoll-Paque density gradient centrifugation was used to isolate PBMCs. CDR3 length: 13 amino acids, cysteine to phenylalanine. Only CDR3 DNA remains: 39 bases, in frame from the first base. V is pared back by 1 base and J by 8 bases, with 9 bases lying between the germline termini. The germline V gene supplies CDR1 SGHTA and CDR2 FQGNSA. This sample was taken from a study of T-cell memory formation after mild COVID-19 (dated by TCRdb to 2020 to 2023). General notes on the study: Most TCR sequence clusters were specific to one of the two donors. Two young, previously healthy adult volunteers, one female and one male, were included in the cohort. In a couple of donors, T-cell clones that expanded and contracted after mild COVID-19 were tracked by sequencing TCRalpha and TCRbeta repertoires over time. Broad study findings and their caveats: Some responding clones were detected in pre-infection memory, suggesting pre-existing cross-reactive memory T cells joined the SARS-CoV-2 response. Whether the second-wave clones peaking on day 37 were SARS-CoV-2 specific was not confirmed. Balanced CD4/CD8 phenotypes were observed for clones contracting from day 15 to 85, whereas a bias towards CD4+ was observed for a second wave of clones expanding from day 15 to 37. Contracting CD4+ clones were found mainly in CM and EM memory subsets, while CD8+ clones were enriched in EMRA. The study included only a couple of mild cases, and larger cohorts that include severe cases with pre-infection samples were judged to be necessary.

Data came from an Illumina NovaSeq 6000. TCRalpha and TCRbeta cDNA libraries were built by 5'RACE with constant-segment primers, adding sample barcodes and unique molecular identifiers. Trizol reagent was used to extract RNA from every sample. The libraries were amplified in two PCR steps, and the second step added a second sample barcode and Illumina TruSeq adapters. The libraries were sequenced on an Illumina NovaSeq using 2 x 150 bp paired-end reads. The authors' pipeline ran thus. Reads were demultiplexed and collapsed into UMI-guided consensus sequences with migec v1.2.7. Using mixcr v2.1.11, the UMI consensuses were aligned to TRA and TRB V and J templates and assembled into clonotypes. A clonotype was counted as expanded or contracted only when both edgeR and NoisET called the clonotype significant, with the noise models trained on biological replicates. For edgeR calls, a false discovery rate-adjusted p below 0.01 and a log2 fold-change threshold of 1 were applied. As an exploratory analysis of dynamics, max-normalized trajectories of the 1000 most abundant clonotypes were examined by PCA with hierarchical clustering. Each responding clone was given a CD4 or CD8 phenotype based on the CD4+ and CD8+ repertoires, which had been sequenced separately. TCRdb's own reprocessing of the public reads used fastp at Q25 and MiXCR and kept productive beta chains. Entries that share a CDR3 protein sequence are merged under the most common genes and DNA. TCRdb assigned the V and J calls; the authors' analysis was not used. The sample yields fewer than 150,000 distinct CDR3 sequences; 13% to 15% were counted once. Together, the top ten hold 25% to 30% of the sample.

The TCR was taken from an adult woman who had mild COVID-19 (a few samples of this study predate the infection). The sample titles of this study are shuffled in the database, so cell type and time point are left out; the donor was told from shared clones. The sequenced material came from PBMCs or a T cell subset sorted from them (not recorded which). The chain joins TRBV7-2 to TRBJ2-1, with no reliable assignment of the D segment. At the DNA level, the sequence is TGTGCCAGCAGCTTAGAATCCTGGGATGAGCAGTTCTTC. This encodes CASSLESWDEQFF.